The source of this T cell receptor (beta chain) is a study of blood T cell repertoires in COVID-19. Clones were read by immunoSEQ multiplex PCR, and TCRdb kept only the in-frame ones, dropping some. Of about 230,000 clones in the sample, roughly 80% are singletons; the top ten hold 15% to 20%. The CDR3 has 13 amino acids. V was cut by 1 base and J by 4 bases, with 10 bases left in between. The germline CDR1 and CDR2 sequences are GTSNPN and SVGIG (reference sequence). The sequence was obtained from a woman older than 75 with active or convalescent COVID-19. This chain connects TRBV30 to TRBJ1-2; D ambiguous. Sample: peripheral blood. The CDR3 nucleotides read TGTGCCTGGAGTGGGCAGAAGATCTATGGCTACACCTTC. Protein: CAWSGQKIYGYTF.